This record looks at one TCR beta chain sequence and its context. No antigen is known for it. The CDR3 consists of 14 residues. The V end lost 0 bases, the J end lost 3 bases, and 8 bases lay between the germline ends. Quantitative molecular-barcoded 5'-RACE generated the TCR beta libraries. TCRdb recomputed calls from the 5' RACE reads with MiXCR, one row per CDR3 protein. Of 380,000 or so distinct CDR3 sequences listed, 20% to 25% are singletons. These data originate in a study of CD8 T cells in ankylosing spondylitis. Study results and limitations: In the blood and synovial fluid of reactive arthritis, some motif variants had been previously reported.

The chain links TRBV12-3 or TRBV12-4 to TRBJ1-2; tentatively, D is TRBD1 (5 bases). The sequence derives from a male donor with ankylosing spondylitis or in good health (not recorded which). Sequenced material: blood, either unsorted or a sorted T cell fraction (not recorded which). CDR3 protein: CASSLAGADYGYTF. CDR3 sequence (DNA): TGTGCCAGCAGTTTAGCAGGGGCAGACTATGGCTACACCTTC.